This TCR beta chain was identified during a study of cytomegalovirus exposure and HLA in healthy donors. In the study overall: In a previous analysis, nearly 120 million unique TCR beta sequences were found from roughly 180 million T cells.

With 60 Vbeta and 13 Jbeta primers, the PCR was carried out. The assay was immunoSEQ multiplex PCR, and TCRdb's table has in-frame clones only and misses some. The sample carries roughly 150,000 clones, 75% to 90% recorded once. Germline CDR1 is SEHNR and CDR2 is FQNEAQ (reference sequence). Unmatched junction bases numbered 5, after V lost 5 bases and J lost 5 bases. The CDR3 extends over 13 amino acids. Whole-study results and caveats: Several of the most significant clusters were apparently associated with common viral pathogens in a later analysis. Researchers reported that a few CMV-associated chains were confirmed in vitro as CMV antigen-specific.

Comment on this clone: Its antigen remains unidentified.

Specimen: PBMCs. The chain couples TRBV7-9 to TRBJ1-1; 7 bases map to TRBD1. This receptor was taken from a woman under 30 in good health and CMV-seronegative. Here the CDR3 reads CASSMTGPTEAFF. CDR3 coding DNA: TGTGCCAGCAGCATGACAGGGCCGACTGAAGCTTTCTTT.